This is a list of T cell receptor beta chains from one sample in a study of sequential checkpoint blockade in melanoma. Assay used: immunoSEQ multiplex PCR; TCRdb lists only in-frame clones, some missing. This sample has about 21,000 clones, with 70% to 90% found just once. The material was CD8+ T cells sorted from blood (inferred from file names), obtained from a patient given nivolumab and ipilimumab in sequence. The receptors derive from a human donor with melanoma. Each CDR3 is given with its conserved first and last residue. Fields, in order: D gene, clone size, V gene, J gene, CDR3 protein, CDR3 DNA. A D gene is named only where the DNA matches it firmly. Clone size is shown for a subset of rows, as once, few, many or a class of expanded clone.

-,few,TRBV4-2,TRBJ2-7,CASSLAGRPSYEQYF,TGTGCCAGCAGCTTGGCGGGACGGCCCTCCTACGAGCAGTACTTC
TRBD1,-,TRBV5-8,TRBJ2-7,CASSFLGGSTYEQYF,TGTGCCAGCAGCTTTTTAGGGGGCAGTACGTACGAGCAGTACTTC
TRBD2,few,TRBV9,TRBJ2-7,CASSETSRTYEQYF,TGTGCCAGCAGTGAGACTAGCAGAACTTACGAGCAGTACTTC
-,-,TRBV2,TRBJ2-7,CASSEGVDSYEQYF,TGTGCCAGCAGTGAAGGGGTGGACAGCTACGAGCAGTACTTC
-,-,TRBV5-1,TRBJ1-2,CASTEPTGYYGYTF,TGCGCCAGCACCGAACCCACAGGTTACTATGGCTACACCTTC
-,-,TRBV29-1,TRBJ2-1,CSVEALTGNPDNEQFF,TGCAGCGTTGAGGCACTTACAGGTAACCCCGACAATGAGCAGTTCTTC
TRBD1,once,TRBV5-4,TRBJ2-1,CASSLEQGVTRYEQFF,TGTGCCAGCAGCTTGGAGCAGGGGGTGACGAGATACGAGCAGTTCTTC
-,few,TRBV14,TRBJ2-7,CASTQGSLGEQYF,TGTGCCAGCACCCAGGGCTCCTTGGGCGAGCAGTACTTC
-,few,TRBV6-5,TRBJ1-4,CASGVAGSSNEKLFF,TGTGCCAGCGGGGTAGCAGGGTCCTCTAATGAAAAACTGTTTTTT
TRBD2,-,TRBV19,TRBJ2-1,CASSMVAGAHNEQFF,TGTGCCAGTAGTATGGTAGCGGGAGCCCACAATGAGCAGTTCTTC
TRBD1,once,TRBV5-4,TRBJ2-7,CASSLGDRSYEQYF,TGTGCCAGCAGCTTGGGGGACAGATCCTACGAGCAGTACTTC
TRBD2,-,TRBV28,TRBJ2-7,CASTLTGGEGEQYF,TGTGCCAGCACTCTCACCGGAGGGGAGGGCGAGCAGTACTTC
-,-,TRBV6-5,TRBJ2-3,CASSYDAGVADTQYF,TGTGCCAGCAGTTACGACGCAGGGGTGGCAGATACGCAGTATTTT
TRBD1,-,TRBV5-1,TRBJ2-7,CASSLDQGATYEQYF,TGCGCCAGCAGCTTGGACCAGGGGGCGACCTACGAGCAGTACTTC
TRBD1,-,TRBV28,TRBJ2-1,CASSYGTGNNEQFF,TGTGCCAGCAGTTATGGGACAGGTAACAATGAGCAGTTCTTC
-,-,TRBV7-9,TRBJ1-2,CASSLEMREHYGYTF,TGTGCCAGCAGCTTAGAAATGAGGGAGCACTATGGCTACACCTTC
TRBD2,few,TRBV9,TRBJ2-3,CASSASGGEADTQYF,TGTGCCAGCAGCGCTAGCGGGGGGGAGGCAGATACGCAGTATTTT
TRBD1,-,TRBV10-2,TRBJ2-7,CASSGRETGGWEQYF,TGCGCCAGCAGTGGTCGCGAGACAGGGGGTTGGGAGCAGTACTTC
-,-,TRBV9,TRBJ1-1,CASSPGTNRIGGTEAFF,TGTGCCAGCAGCCCAGGGACAAACCGAATTGGGGGCACTGAAGCTTTCTTT
TRBD2,-,TRBV5-1,TRBJ2-7,CASSLKREGQEQYF,TGCGCCAGCAGCTTGAAGCGGGAGGGCCAAGAGCAGTACTTC
TRBD1,-,TRBV4-1,TRBJ1-6,CASSQRQGVVSSPLHF,TGCGCCAGCAGCCAGCGACAGGGGGTGGTAAGTTCACCCCTCCACTTT
-,-,TRBV27,TRBJ2-4,CASRGLDEAKNIQYF,TGTGCCAGCAGGGGACTGGACGAGGCCAAAAACATTCAGTACTTC
-,-,TRBV4-2,TRBJ1-1,CASSQEPSRQNTEAFF,TGTGCCAGCAGCCAAGAACCTAGCCGGCAGAACACTGAAGCTTTCTTT
TRBD1,once,TRBV4-1,TRBJ1-1,CASSQATGVTEAFF,TGCGCCAGCAGCCAAGCTACAGGGGTCACTGAAGCTTTCTTT
-,-,TRBV13,TRBJ2-1,CASSLDPTGSKVYNEQFF,TGTGCCAGCAGCTTAGACCCCACAGGGAGTAAGGTCTACAATGAGCAGTTCTTC
TRBD1,medium-sized,TRBV6-4,TRBJ2-1,CASSELPGQGYNEQFF,TGTGCCAGCAGTGAGCTCCCGGGACAGGGTTACAATGAGCAGTTCTTC
-,-,TRBV27,TRBJ1-5,CASSLYGAAFYSNQPQHF,TGTGCCAGCAGTTTATATGGGGCTGCTTTCTATAGCAATCAGCCCCAGCATTTT
TRBD2,-,TRBV2,TRBJ2-3,CASSEELSGRTDTQYF,TGTGCCAGCAGTGAAGAGCTTAGCGGGAGAACAGATACGCAGTATTTT
-,-,TRBV5-1,TRBJ2-7,CASSLERSSSYEQYF,TGCGCCAGCAGCTTGGAACGGAGTTCCTCCTACGAGCAGTACTTC
TRBD2,-,TRBV9,TRBJ2-2,CASSLTSGRSNTGELFF,TGTGCCAGTAGCTTAACTAGCGGGAGGTCGAACACCGGGGAGCTGTTTTTT
TRBD2,-,TRBV28,TRBJ2-1,CASSWGLLGEQFF,TGTGCCAGCAGTTGGGGACTACTGGGTGAGCAGTTCTTC
-,-,TRBV28,TRBJ2-1,CASSLTGSSYNEQFF,TGTGCCAGCAGTTTAACAGGTAGCTCCTACAATGAGCAGTTCTTC
-,-,TRBV5-6,TRBJ2-3,CASSWGYPGHTDTQYF,TGTGCCAGCAGCTGGGGCTACCCAGGACACACAGATACGCAGTATTTT
TRBD2,-,TRBV5-5,TRBJ2-4,CASSREGGRDKNIQYF,TGTGCCAGCAGCCGCGAGGGCGGGAGGGATAAAAACATTCAGTACTTC
TRBD1,-,TRBV5-8,TRBJ1-4,CASSLEVTGKKLFF,TGTGCCAGCAGCTTGGAGGTGACAGGGAAAAAACTGTTTTTT
-,-,TRBV14,TRBJ1-2,CASSQGWGPRLGGYTF,TGTGCCAGCAGCCAAGGGTGGGGCCCGCGATTGGGGGGCTACACCTTC
-,-,TRBV30,TRBJ2-7,CAWSVLNPGEQYF,TGTGCCTGGAGTGTACTTAACCCGGGGGAGCAGTACTTC